The sequence of this T cell receptor beta chain was determined in a study of cytomegalovirus exposure and HLA in healthy donors. Study-wide results and limits: Looking again later, the authors saw that most CMV-associated TCR beta chains seemed HLA-restricted.

This clone came up once. Its antigen is undetermined. The CDR3 is made up of 16 amino acids. V was clipped by 2 bases and J by 0 bases, with 13 bases between them. Germline CDR1 reads MDHEN; CDR2 reads SYDVKM. Amplification used 60 Vbeta primers and 13 Jbeta primers. The repertoire was sequenced with immunoSEQ multiplex PCR; TCRdb's copy has only in-frame clones and lacks some. The sample gives approximately 200,000 clones, roughly four fifths of which show up once; 0.22% is in the top ten. The specimen was PBMCs. The chain joins TRBV28 to TRBJ1-2, with D hard to call. This sequence was found in a girl aged 2-10 years in good health and CMV-seronegative. The CDR3 DNA sequence: TGTGCCAGCAGTTTAGTAAACATCCAAGCTAACTATGGCTACACCTTC. It codes for CASSLVNIQANYGYTF.